Listed below are T cell receptor beta chains from one sample, sequenced in a study of cytomegalovirus exposure and HLA in healthy donors. Using immunoSEQ multiplex PCR, the repertoire was profiled, and TCRdb retains in-frame clones only, with some absent. The sample lists under 150,000 clones; 70% to 85% were seen once. Sequencing was carried out using PBMCs. All receptors derive from a male donor in good health and CMV-seronegative. The CDR3 runs from the conserved cysteine through the conserved F or W. Each record gives: J gene, V gene, clone size, D gene, CDR3 DNA, CDR3 protein. The D gene is left open where the match is weak. Rows give clone size only sometimes, using once, few, many, or a class for an expanded clone.

j_call: TRBJ2-1
v_call: TRBV6-5
clone_size: .
d_call: .
cdr3_nt: TGTGCCACACGGGGGAAGAGCTCCTACAATGAGCAGTTCTTC
cdr3_aa: CATRGKSSYNEQFF

j_call: TRBJ1-2
v_call: TRBV15
clone_size: .
d_call: .
cdr3_nt: TGTGCCACCAGCAGAGTACGGGGGGAGGCTAACTATGGCTACACCTTC
cdr3_aa: CATSRVRGEANYGYTF

j_call: TRBJ2-7
v_call: TRBV7-2
clone_size: .
d_call: .
cdr3_nt: TGTGCCAGCAGCTTAGTTACAGGCGCTTCCTACGAGCAGTACTTC
cdr3_aa: CASSLVTGASYEQYF

j_call: TRBJ2-7
v_call: TRBV4-3
clone_size: .
d_call: .
cdr3_nt: TGCGCCAGCAGCCAAGGGAGGGTGGCAACCTACGAGCAGTACTTC
cdr3_aa: CASSQGRVATYEQYF

j_call: TRBJ2-1
v_call: TRBV28
clone_size: .
d_call: .
cdr3_nt: TGTGCCAGCAGCTGGACAGCGAACAATGAGCAGTTCTTC
cdr3_aa: CASSWTANNEQFF

j_call: TRBJ2-7
v_call: TRBV7-9
clone_size: .
d_call: TRBD2
cdr3_nt: TGTGCCAGCAGCTTAGCCGGGCGGGAGGTCAACGAGCAGTACTTC
cdr3_aa: CASSLAGREVNEQYF

j_call: TRBJ2-7
v_call: TRBV28
clone_size: .
d_call: .
cdr3_nt: TGTGCCAGCAGCAACAGGGTCCCCTACGAGCAGTACTTC
cdr3_aa: CASSNRVPYEQYF

j_call: TRBJ2-7
v_call: TRBV30
clone_size: .
d_call: .
cdr3_nt: TGTGCCTGGAGTGTATCAGGGTACGAGCAGTACTTC
cdr3_aa: CAWSVSGYEQYF

j_call: TRBJ2-5
v_call: TRBV15
clone_size: .
d_call: TRBD1
cdr3_nt: TGTGCCACCAGCAGAGATCGGTCGGGACAGGGATCCCAAGAGACCCAGTACTTC
cdr3_aa: CATSRDRSGQGSQETQYF

j_call: TRBJ2-1
v_call: TRBV2
clone_size: once
d_call: .
cdr3_nt: TGTGCCAGCAGTGATGTCGACGGTTCGGAGAGTGAGCAGTTCTTC
cdr3_aa: CASSDVDGSESEQFF

j_call: TRBJ2-7
v_call: TRBV27
clone_size: .
d_call: TRBD2
cdr3_nt: TGTGCCAGCAGCGGGACTAGCGGAAGATACGAGCAGTACTTC
cdr3_aa: CASSGTSGRYEQYF

j_call: TRBJ2-5
v_call: TRBV25-1
clone_size: .
d_call: .
cdr3_nt: TGTGCCAGCAGTGACAATGAGGCCCAGTACTTC
cdr3_aa: CASSDNEAQYF

j_call: TRBJ2-7
v_call: TRBV7-3
clone_size: once
d_call: .
cdr3_nt: TGTGCCAGCAGCTTAGGACAGTTCTACGAGCAGTACTTC
cdr3_aa: CASSLGQFYEQYF

j_call: TRBJ2-3
v_call: TRBV7-3
clone_size: .
d_call: TRBD2
cdr3_nt: TGTGCCAGCAGCTTAGGCGGGAGAGGTGCAGATACGCAGTATTTT
cdr3_aa: CASSLGGRGADTQYF

j_call: TRBJ2-7
v_call: TRBV4-3
clone_size: .
d_call: .
cdr3_nt: TGCGCCAGCAGCCAAGATGGGGAGATGGGCGAGCAGTACTTC
cdr3_aa: CASSQDGEMGEQYF

j_call: TRBJ2-7
v_call: TRBV5-1
clone_size: .
d_call: .
cdr3_nt: TGCGCCAGCAGCTTGGTTGTCGGGGACTACGAGCAGTACTTC
cdr3_aa: CASSLVVGDYEQYF

j_call: TRBJ2-6
v_call: TRBV27
clone_size: .
d_call: .
cdr3_nt: TGTGCCAGCAGTTTGCGAGGCTCTGGGGCCAACGTCCTGACTTTC
cdr3_aa: CASSLRGSGANVLTF

j_call: TRBJ2-1
v_call: TRBV7-2
clone_size: .
d_call: TRBD2
cdr3_nt: TGTGCCAGCAGCCTATCTAAGGCAGGGACTATCCTTTACAATGAGCAGTTCTTC
cdr3_aa: CASSLSKAGTILYNEQFF

j_call: TRBJ2-3
v_call: TRBV7-9
clone_size: .
d_call: .
cdr3_nt: TGTGCCAGCAGCTTAGCGCCTAGCGAAGGCACAGATACGCAGTATTTT
cdr3_aa: CASSLAPSEGTDTQYF

j_call: TRBJ2-1
v_call: TRBV6-4
clone_size: once
d_call: TRBD2
cdr3_nt: TGTGCCAGCAGTACTAGCGGGGGCTACAATGAGCAGTTCTTC
cdr3_aa: CASSTSGGYNEQFF

j_call: TRBJ2-7
v_call: TRBV7-9
clone_size: few
d_call: TRBD2
cdr3_nt: TGTGCCAGCAGCTTAGCACTAGCGGGCGAGCAGTACTTC
cdr3_aa: CASSLALAGEQYF

j_call: TRBJ1-1
v_call: TRBV10-3
clone_size: .
d_call: TRBD1
cdr3_nt: TGTGCCATCAGTGAATCCCCCCCTGACAGGGTGAACACTGAAGCTTTCTTT
cdr3_aa: CAISESPPDRVNTEAFF

j_call: TRBJ2-3
v_call: TRBV6-4
clone_size: .
d_call: .
cdr3_nt: TGTGCCAGCAGTGAGGGGGCTAGCCTGAGCACAGATACGCAGTATTTT
cdr3_aa: CASSEGASLSTDTQYF

j_call: TRBJ1-1
v_call: TRBV2
clone_size: .
d_call: .
cdr3_nt: TGTGCCAGCAGTCCCTCGTTCGGGAACACTGAAGCTTTCTTT
cdr3_aa: CASSPSFGNTEAFF